The clone carrying this T cell receptor (beta chain) appeared a few times. V was shortened by 5 bases and J by 7 bases, with 11 bases between the two germline ends. The germline gives CDR1 LNHDA, CDR2 SQIVND (reference sequence). The CDR3 covers 12 residues. The record originates from a study of blood T cells in healthy people across ages. A sample-barcoded 5' primer and a J-beta primer mix were used in a second PCR of roughly 7 to 11 cycles. TCRdb reanalysed the 5' RACE reads using MiXCR and keeps one entry per CDR3 protein. The data contain roughly 500,000 distinct CDR3 sequences, 27% of them singletons. Per-sample yields of isolated PBMCs were at least 6 million.

Input material: blood. The sequence was collected from a woman in her 70s in good health. The V and J genes are TRBV19 and TRBJ1-2, with D unresolved. The CDR3 DNA sequence: TGTGCCAGTAGTGAAGCCTACGGTGGCTACACCTTC. It encodes CASSEAYGGYTF.